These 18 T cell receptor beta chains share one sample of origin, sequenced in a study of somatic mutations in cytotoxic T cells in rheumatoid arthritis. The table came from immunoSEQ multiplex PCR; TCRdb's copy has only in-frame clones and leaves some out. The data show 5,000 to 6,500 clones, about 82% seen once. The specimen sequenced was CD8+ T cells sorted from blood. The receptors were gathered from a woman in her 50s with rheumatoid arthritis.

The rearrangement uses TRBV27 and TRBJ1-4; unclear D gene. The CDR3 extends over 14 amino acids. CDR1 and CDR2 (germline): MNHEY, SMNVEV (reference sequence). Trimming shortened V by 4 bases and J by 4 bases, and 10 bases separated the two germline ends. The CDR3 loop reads CASSSFGINEKLFF. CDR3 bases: TGTGCCAGCAGTTCGTTCGGGATTAATGAAAAACTGTTTTTT.

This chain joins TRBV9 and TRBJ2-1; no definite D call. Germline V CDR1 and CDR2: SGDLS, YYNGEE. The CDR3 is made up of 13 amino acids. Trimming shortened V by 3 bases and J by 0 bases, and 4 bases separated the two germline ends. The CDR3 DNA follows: TGTGCCAGCAGCGATAGCTCCTACAATGAGCAGTTCTTC. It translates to CASSDSSYNEQFF.

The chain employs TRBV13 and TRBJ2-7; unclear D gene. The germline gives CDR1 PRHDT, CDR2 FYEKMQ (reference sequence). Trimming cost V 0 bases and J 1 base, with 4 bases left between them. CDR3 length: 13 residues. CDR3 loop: CASSLGRSYEQYF. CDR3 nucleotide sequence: TGTGCCAGCAGCTTAGGCCGGTCCTACGAGCAGTACTTC.

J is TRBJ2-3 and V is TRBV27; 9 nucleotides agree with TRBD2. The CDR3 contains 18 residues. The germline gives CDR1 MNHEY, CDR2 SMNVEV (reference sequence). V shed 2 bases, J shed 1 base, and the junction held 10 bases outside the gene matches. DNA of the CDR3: TGTGCCAGCAGTTTAATTTGGCGGGAGGGCCTGGGCACAGATACGCAGTATTTT. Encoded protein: CASSLIWREGLGTDTQYF.

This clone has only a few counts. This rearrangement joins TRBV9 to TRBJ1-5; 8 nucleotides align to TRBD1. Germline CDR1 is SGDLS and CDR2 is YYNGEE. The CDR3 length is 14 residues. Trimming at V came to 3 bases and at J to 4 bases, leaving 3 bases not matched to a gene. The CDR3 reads CASSAGQGNQPQHF. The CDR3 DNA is TGTGCCAGCAGCGCAGGACAGGGAAATCAGCCCCAGCATTTT. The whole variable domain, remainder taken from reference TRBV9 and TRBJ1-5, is DSGVTQTPKHLITATGQRVTLRCSPRSGDLSVYWYQQSLDQGLQFLIQYYNGEERAKGNILERFSAQQFPDLHSELNLSSLELGDSALYFCASSAGQGNQPQHFGDGTRLSIL.

For the CDR3, the DNA is TGTGCTAGTGGAATAGATAGCAATCAGCCCCAGCATTTT. This encodes CASGIDSNQPQHF. This chain connects TRBV12-5 to TRBJ1-5; D not resolved. There are 13 residues in the CDR3. V dropped 6 bases and J dropped 0 bases, with 6 bases sitting between them. Germline CDR1 and CDR2: LGHNT and FRNRAP.

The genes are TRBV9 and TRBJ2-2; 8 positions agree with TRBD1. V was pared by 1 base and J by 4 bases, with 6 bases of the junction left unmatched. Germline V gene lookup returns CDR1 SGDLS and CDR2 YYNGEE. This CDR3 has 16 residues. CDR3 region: CASSVTRTGTTGELFF. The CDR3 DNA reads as TGTGCCAGCAGCGTAACCCGGACAGGGACCACCGGGGAGCTGTTTTTT.

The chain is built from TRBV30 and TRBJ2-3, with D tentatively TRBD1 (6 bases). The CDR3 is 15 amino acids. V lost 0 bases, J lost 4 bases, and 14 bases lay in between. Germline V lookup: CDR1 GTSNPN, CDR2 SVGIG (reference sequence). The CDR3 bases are TGTGCCTGGAGTGTAACAGGGACCGGGGCAGATACGCAGTATTTT. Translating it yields CAWSVTGTGADTQYF.

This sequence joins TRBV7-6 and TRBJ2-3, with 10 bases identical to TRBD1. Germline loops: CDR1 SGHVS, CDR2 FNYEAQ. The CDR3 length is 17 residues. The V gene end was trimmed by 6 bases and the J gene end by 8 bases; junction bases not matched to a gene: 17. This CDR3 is CASSSTGLDRGSGTQYF. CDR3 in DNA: TGTGCCAGCAGTTCTACCGGGTTGGACAGGGGGTCAGGTACGCAGTATTTT.

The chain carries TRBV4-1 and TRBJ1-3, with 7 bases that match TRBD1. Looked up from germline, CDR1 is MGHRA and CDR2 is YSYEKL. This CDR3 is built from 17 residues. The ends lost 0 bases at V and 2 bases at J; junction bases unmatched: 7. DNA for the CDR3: TGCGCCAGCAGCCAAGATACCCTCGGGACAGCTGGAAACACCATATATTTT. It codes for CASSQDTLGTAGNTIYF.

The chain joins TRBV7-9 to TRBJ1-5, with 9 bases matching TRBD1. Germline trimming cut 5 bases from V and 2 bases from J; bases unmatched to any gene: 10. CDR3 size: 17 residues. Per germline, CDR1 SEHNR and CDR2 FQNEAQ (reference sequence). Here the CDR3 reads CASSMGQGTSGNQPQHF. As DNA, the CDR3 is TGTGCCAGCAGCATGGGACAGGGTACCAGTGGCAATCAGCCCCAGCATTTT.

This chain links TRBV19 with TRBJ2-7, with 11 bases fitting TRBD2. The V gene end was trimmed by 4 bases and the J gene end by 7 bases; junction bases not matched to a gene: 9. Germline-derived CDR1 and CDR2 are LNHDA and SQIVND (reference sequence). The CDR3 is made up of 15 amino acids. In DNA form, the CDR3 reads TGTGCCAGTAGTAAGGGACTAGCGGCCTCTTTTGAGCAGTACTTC. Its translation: CASSKGLAASFEQYF.

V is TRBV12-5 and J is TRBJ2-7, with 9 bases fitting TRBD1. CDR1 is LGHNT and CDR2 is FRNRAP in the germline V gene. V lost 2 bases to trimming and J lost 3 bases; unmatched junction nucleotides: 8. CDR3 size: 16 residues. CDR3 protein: CASGLPSGQGGYEQYF. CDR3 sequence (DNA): TGTGCTAGTGGTTTGCCCTCGGGACAGGGAGGCTACGAGCAGTACTTC.

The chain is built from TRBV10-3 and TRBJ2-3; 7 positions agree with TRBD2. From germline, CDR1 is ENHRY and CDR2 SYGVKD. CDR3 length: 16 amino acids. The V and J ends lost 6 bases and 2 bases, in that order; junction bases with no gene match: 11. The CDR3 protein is CAIRGREEANTDTQYF. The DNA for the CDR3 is TGTGCCATCAGGGGACGGGAGGAGGCTAACACAGATACGCAGTATTTT.

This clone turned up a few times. The CDR3 here is CATSKGTVSYEQYF. The DNA for the CDR3 is TGTGCCACCAGCAAAGGGACAGTTTCCTACGAGCAGTACTTC. The rearrangement links TRBV15 to TRBJ2-7, with TRBD1 matching over 7 bases. Losses at the gene ends were 4 bases for V and 1 base for J; bases not matched to a gene: 4. Germline lookup yields CDR1 LNHNV and CDR2 YYDKDF (reference sequence). The CDR3 covers 14 residues.

CDR3 DNA: TGTGCCAGCAGTGGAGGTCCCGGGACTAGCGGGGGCCGACCCTACGAGCAGTACTTC. Translated: CASSGGPGTSGGRPYEQYF. This chain connects TRBV2 to TRBJ2-7; 14 positions agree with TRBD2. Germline assignment: CDR1 SNHLY and CDR2 FYNNEI. The junction had 13 bases not matched to a gene; V was cut back by 4 bases and J by 2 bases. This CDR3 region has 19 residues.

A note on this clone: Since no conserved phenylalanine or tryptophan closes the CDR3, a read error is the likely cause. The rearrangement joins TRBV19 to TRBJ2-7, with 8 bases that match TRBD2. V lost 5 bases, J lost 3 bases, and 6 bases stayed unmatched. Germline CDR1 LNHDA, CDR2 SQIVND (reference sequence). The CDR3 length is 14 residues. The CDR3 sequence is CASSLRTSNYEQYS. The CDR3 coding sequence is TGTGCCAGTAGTCTCCGGACTAGCAACTACGAGCAGTACTCC.

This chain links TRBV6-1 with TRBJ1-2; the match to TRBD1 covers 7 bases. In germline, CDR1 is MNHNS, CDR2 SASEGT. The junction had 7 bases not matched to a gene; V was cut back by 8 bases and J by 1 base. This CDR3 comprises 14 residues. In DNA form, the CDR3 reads TGTGCCAGCGGTAGCCGACAGGGTAACTATGGCTACACCTTC. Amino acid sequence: CASGSRQGNYGYTF.